This is a list of T cell receptor beta chains from one sample in a study of cytomegalovirus exposure and HLA in healthy donors. Repertoires were generated with immunoSEQ multiplex PCR, while TCRdb's copy carries only in-frame clones and drops some. The sample lists 100,000 to 150,000 clones, about 10% occurring once. The sequenced sample consisted of PBMCs. The receptors come from a woman between 18 and 29 years old in good health and CMV-seropositive. The CDR3 runs from the conserved cysteine through the conserved F or W. A D gene is named only where the DNA matches it firmly. Clone size appears in some rows only: once, few, many, or a class for an expanded clone.

. | TRBJ2-5 | few | TRBV7-9 | TGTGCCAGCAGCTTAGCCCTACAAGAGACCCAGTACTTC | CASSLALQETQYF
. | TRBJ2-3 | few | TRBV29-1 | TGCAGCGTTGAGCTAACCAGCGCTAGCACAGATACGCAGTATTTT | CSVELTSASTDTQYF
TRBD2 | TRBJ2-1 | . | TRBV29-1 | TGCAGCGTCCGGACTAGCGGGAGGTATGAGCAGTTCTTC | CSVRTSGRYEQFF
. | TRBJ2-7 | few | TRBV6-1 | TGTGCCAGCAGTTTTGGACAGACCGTTTACGAGCAGTACTTC | CASSFGQTVYEQYF
. | TRBJ2-7 | few | TRBV5-1 | TGCGCCAGCTACTATTCTCAGGGAATTGGCGAGCAGTACTTC | CASYYSQGIGEQYF
TRBD1 | TRBJ1-6 | few | TRBV5-6 | TGTGCCAGCAGCTCCCGGGACAGGGGTAATTCACCCCTCCACTTT | CASSSRDRGNSPLHF
TRBD1 | TRBJ2-7 | few | TRBV11-3 | TGTGCCAGCAGCTTTCCCAAGGGGGCAGGGCAGTACTTC | CASSFPKGAGQYF
. | TRBJ2-3 | . | TRBV11-1 | TGTGCCAGCAGAATCTCCACAGGGATCGGCACAGATACGCAGTATTTT | CASRISTGIGTDTQYF
. | TRBJ2-2 | . | TRBV10-3 | TGTGCCACTATAGGCGGAGTCAACACCGGGGAGCTGTTTTTT | CATIGGVNTGELFF
TRBD1 | TRBJ2-7 | . | TRBV5-6 | TGTGCCAGCAGCTCAACCGGGACAGGGGCCCGCTTCTCCTACGAGCAGTACTTC | CASSSTGTGARFSYEQYF
TRBD1 | TRBJ1-2 | few | TRBV19 | TGTGCCAGTAGTCCACAGACAGGGGGGGACTATGGCTACACCTTC | CASSPQTGGDYGYTF
. | TRBJ2-7 | . | TRBV5-1 | TGCGCCAGCAGCATATCCCCCGGGACTGGCTCCTACGAGCAGTACTTC | CASSISPGTGSYEQYF
. | TRBJ2-1 | . | TRBV27 | TGTGCCAGCAGTCCTTACTCCTACAATGAGCAGTTCTTC | CASSPYSYNEQFF
TRBD1 | TRBJ1-6 | few | TRBV14 | TGTGCCAGCAGCCAAGAACAGGGGGTTTCACCCCTCCACTTT | CASSQEQGVSPLHF
. | TRBJ2-3 | . | TRBV7-3 | TGTGCCAGCAGCTTAATCGCGGGGCCCTCAGATGCGCAGTATTTT | CASSLIAGPSDAQYF
. | TRBJ2-7 | few | TRBV7-6 | TGTGCCAGCAGCTCAGGGGAGTGGGCCTACGAGCAGTACTTC | CASSSGEWAYEQYF
. | TRBJ1-5 | few | TRBV7-2 | TGTGCCAGCAGCCCAAGGGGTATACTCCAGCCCCAGCATTTT | CASSPRGILQPQHF
. | TRBJ1-1 | . | TRBV7-3 | TGTGCCAGCAGCTCCACAGACACTGAAGCTTTCTTT | CASSSTDTEAFF
TRBD2 | TRBJ2-1 | . | TRBV5-1 | TGCGCCAGCAGACCGGGACTAGCGGGCCGGAGCTCCTACAATGAGCAGTTCTTC | CASRPGLAGRSSYNEQFF
. | TRBJ2-2 | . | TRBV27 | TGTGCCAGCAGTTTATATGAGGGCACCGGGGAGCTGTTTTTT | CASSLYEGTGELFF
. | TRBJ1-2 | few | TRBV19 | TGTGCCAGTAGTATAGATCTTTTTGCAGGGTTTTATGGCTACACCTTC | CASSIDLFAGFYGYTF
. | TRBJ1-1 | few | TRBV15 | TGTGCCACCAGCAGAAAAGAGCATAGTGAAGCTTTCTTT | CATSRKEHSEAFF
. | TRBJ1-3 | few | TRBV28 | TGTGCCAGCAGTTTCCCAGGGCTCGTCTCTGGAAACACCATATATTTT | CASSFPGLVSGNTIYF
TRBD2 | TRBJ2-3 | few | TRBV27 | TGTGCCAGCAGTCGGACTAGCGCCAGCACAGATACGCAGTATTTT | CASSRTSASTDTQYF
. | TRBJ1-5 | . | TRBV6-1 | TGTGCCAGCAGTGAGTTTGGGGCGAATCAGCCCCAGCATTTT | CASSEFGANQPQHF
TRBD1 | TRBJ2-5 | . | TRBV28 | TGTGCCAGCAGTTCTGGGACAGGGGTTAGGGAGACCCAGTACTTC | CASSSGTGVRETQYF
TRBD1 | TRBJ2-2 | few | TRBV11-3 | TGTGCCAGCAGCCACAGGGGGCCCACCGGGGAGCTGTTTTTT | CASSHRGPTGELFF
TRBD1 | TRBJ1-2 | . | TRBV28 | TGTGCCAGCAGTTCCTCGGGACAGGGGGCGGGAAATGGCTACACCTTC | CASSSSGQGAGNGYTF
. | TRBJ2-7 | . | TRBV5-1 | TGCGCCAGCGGGATAGCGGCTAGCTCCTACGAGCAGTACTTC | CASGIAASSYEQYF
. | TRBJ1-5 | . | TRBV6-1 | TGTGCCAGCAGTGAATCCGCGGGGGCCCAGCCCCAGCATTTT | CASSESAGAQPQHF
. | TRBJ1-1 | . | TRBV5-4 | TGTGCCAGCAGCTTGGTATCAGACAGGAACACTGAAGCTTTCTTT | CASSLVSDRNTEAFF
TRBD2 | TRBJ2-4 | . | TRBV6-5 | TGTGCCAGCAGTTACGGTCTAGCGGGACGAAACATTCAGTACTTC | CASSYGLAGRNIQYF
TRBD2 | TRBJ2-3 | . | TRBV7-2 | TGTGCCAGCAGCTTAGTAGCGGGAGGGCCCGATACGCAGTATTTT | CASSLVAGGPDTQYF
TRBD1 | TRBJ1-1 | . | TRBV29-1 | TGCAGCGTTGGACAGGGGAACACTGAAGCTTTCTTT | CSVGQGNTEAFF
. | TRBJ1-2 | . | TRBV27 | TGTGCCAGCAGTTTACTGACGGGCTATGGCTACACCTTC | CASSLLTGYGYTF
TRBD2 | TRBJ2-6 | . | TRBV28 | TGTGCCAGCAGTTTGGGGGGGGAGGCCAACGTCCTGACTTTC | CASSLGGEANVLTF
TRBD1 | TRBJ2-7 | . | TRBV29-1 | TGCAGCGTACACGGGGGACAGGGGATTCGTGGGCAGTACTTC | CSVHGGQGIRGQYF
. | TRBJ1-1 | . | TRBV5-8 | TGTGCCAGCAGCCGGACCCCGGGAGGAGCTTTCTTT | CASSRTPGGAFF
TRBD1 | TRBJ2-7 | . | TRBV2 | TGTGCCAGCGGGGACAGTATCTTCTACGAGCAGTACTTC | CASGDSIFYEQYF
. | TRBJ1-2 | few | TRBV29-1 | TGCAGCGTCCATCGGGGGTCAGGACTCGACTATGGCTACACCTTC | CSVHRGSGLDYGYTF
TRBD1 | TRBJ2-5 | few | TRBV7-9 | TGTGCCAGCAGCTCCGGACAGGGAGAGACCCAGTACTTC | CASSSGQGETQYF
TRBD2 | TRBJ2-7 | few | TRBV30 | TGTGCCTGGAGTAGACTAGCGGGGGAGTACGAGCAGTACTTC | CAWSRLAGEYEQYF
TRBD1 | TRBJ1-2 | . | TRBV19 | TGTGCCAGTAGTACTACCGGGACAGGGGTCCGGGGCTACACCTTC | CASSTTGTGVRGYTF